The rows below give T cell receptor beta chains drawn from one sample of a study of cytomegalovirus exposure and HLA in healthy donors. The table came from immunoSEQ multiplex PCR; TCRdb's copy has only in-frame clones and leaves some out. The sample carries around 62,000 clones, 75% recorded once. The sequenced sample was PBMCs. The receptors come from a man in his 60s in good health and CMV-seropositive. CDR3s include the opening cysteine and the closing phenylalanine or tryptophan. D genes are given only for firm matches. Some rows mark clone size as missing; the rest say once, few, many or name a class of expanded clone.

J: TRBJ2-1; V: TRBV5-6; D: -; size: -; DNA: TGTGCCAGCAGCTTGGATGGCGGGCGGACCTACAATGAGCAGTTCTTC; CDR3: CASSLDGGRTYNEQFF
J: TRBJ1-1; V: TRBV4-1; D: -; size: -; DNA: TGCGCCAGCAGTCAAATTACAGGGAACACTGAAGCTTTCTTT; CDR3: CASSQITGNTEAFF
J: TRBJ1-3; V: TRBV2; D: -; size: -; DNA: TGTGCCAGCAGTAGACAGATCTCTGGAAACACCATATATTTT; CDR3: CASSRQISGNTIYF
J: TRBJ2-2; V: TRBV6-5; D: TRBD2; size: few; DNA: TGTGCCAGCAGTTACGTGGGCGGGAGGTACACCGGGGAGCTGTTTTTT; CDR3: CASSYVGGRYTGELFF
J: TRBJ2-5; V: TRBV5-6; D: -; size: -; DNA: TGTGCCAGCAGCTCTAGAGCTGGCGAGACCCAGTACTTC; CDR3: CASSSRAGETQYF
J: TRBJ2-7; V: TRBV9; D: -; size: -; DNA: TGTGCCAGCAGCGGAGAGACAAACTACGAGCAGTACTTC; CDR3: CASSGETNYEQYF
J: TRBJ2-7; V: TRBV7-9; D: TRBD2; size: -; DNA: TGTGCCAGCAGCTTAGCACTGGCGGGAGGTTCCGAGCAGTACTTC; CDR3: CASSLALAGGSEQYF
J: TRBJ1-1; V: TRBV25-1; D: TRBD1; size: -; DNA: TGTGCCAGCACCCCGACAGGGCTGAACACTGAAGCTTTCTTT; CDR3: CASTPTGLNTEAFF
J: TRBJ2-7; V: TRBV11-2; D: -; size: -; DNA: TGTGCCAGCAGCTTAGATCCAGGGGCGGGGGACGAGCAGTACTTC; CDR3: CASSLDPGAGDEQYF
J: TRBJ1-5; V: TRBV6-1; D: TRBD1; size: -; DNA: TGTGCCAGCAACCCCTTCGCAGGGGGCATTCAGCCCCAGCATTTT; CDR3: CASNPFAGGIQPQHF
J: TRBJ2-7; V: TRBV19; D: -; size: -; DNA: TGTGCCAGTAGTATAGCCCCCAGCTACGAGCAGTACTTC; CDR3: CASSIAPSYEQYF
J: TRBJ1-1; V: TRBV7-2; D: -; size: -; DNA: TGTGCCAGCAGCTTAGGGACAGTGAACACTGAAGCTTTCTTT; CDR3: CASSLGTVNTEAFF
J: TRBJ1-5; V: TRBV5-1; D: -; size: -; DNA: TGCGCCAGCAGCTTGACCGGGGGGGCGGGTCAGCCCCAGCATTTT; CDR3: CASSLTGGAGQPQHF
J: TRBJ1-2; V: TRBV27; D: -; size: once; DNA: TGTGCCAGCAGTTTATCTGGCAGGGCGGCTAACTATGGCTACACCTTC; CDR3: CASSLSGRAANYGYTF
J: TRBJ1-2; V: TRBV6-1; D: TRBD1; size: few; DNA: TGTGCCAGCACATCTTCCGGGACAGGGGACTATGGCTACACCTTC; CDR3: CASTSSGTGDYGYTF
J: TRBJ1-1; V: TRBV19; D: -; size: -; DNA: TGTGCCAGTAGTATGGGCAGAGACACTGAAGCTTTCTTT; CDR3: CASSMGRDTEAFF
J: TRBJ2-2; V: TRBV5-4; D: -; size: -; DNA: TGTGCCAGCAGCTTGAGCGGATCAAACACCGGGGAGCTGTTTTTT; CDR3: CASSLSGSNTGELFF
J: TRBJ1-6; V: TRBV4-1; D: TRBD1; size: -; DNA: TGCGCCAGCAGCCCCCCGTCAGGGGGGAATTCACCCCTCCACTTT; CDR3: CASSPPSGGNSPLHF
J: TRBJ2-5; V: TRBV6-5; D: TRBD1; size: -; DNA: TGTGCCAGCAGTTACCGGGGACAGGGTGGCGAGACCCAGTACTTC; CDR3: CASSYRGQGGETQYF
J: TRBJ2-5; V: TRBV19; D: TRBD1; size: -; DNA: TGTGCCAGTAGTATGGGACAGGGGAAGACCCAGTACTTC; CDR3: CASSMGQGKTQYF
J: TRBJ1-2; V: TRBV5-1; D: -; size: -; DNA: TGCGCCAGCAGCGTCGGGGTGAACTATGGCTACACCTTC; CDR3: CASSVGVNYGYTF
J: TRBJ1-2; V: TRBV5-1; D: -; size: -; DNA: TGCGCCAGCAGCCCCATCGGGAACTATGGCTACACCTTC; CDR3: CASSPIGNYGYTF
J: TRBJ1-4; V: TRBV11-2; D: -; size: -; DNA: TGTGCCAGCAGCTTGCAGTATTCTAATGAAAAACTGTTTTTT; CDR3: CASSLQYSNEKLFF
J: TRBJ2-7; V: TRBV29-1; D: -; size: -; DNA: TGCAGCGTTGAACCCCCCGGGAGCTACGAGCAGTACTTC; CDR3: CSVEPPGSYEQYF
J: TRBJ1-2; V: TRBV25-1; D: -; size: -; DNA: TGTGCCAGCAGTTTTGGAGCGGACTATGGCTACACCTTC; CDR3: CASSFGADYGYTF
J: TRBJ2-1; V: TRBV25-1; D: TRBD1; size: -; DNA: TGTGCCAGCAGGTCGGGACAGGGCTACAATGAGCAGTTCTTC; CDR3: CASRSGQGYNEQFF
J: TRBJ2-5; V: TRBV27; D: TRBD2; size: few; DNA: TGTGCCAGCAGTGAACTAGCGGGGAACCAAGAGACCCAGTACTTC; CDR3: CASSELAGNQETQYF
J: TRBJ2-7; V: TRBV14; D: TRBD1; size: -; DNA: TGTGCCAGCAGTCCTGGGTTAGCCGGGACAGGGAACTACGAGCAGTACTTC; CDR3: CASSPGLAGTGNYEQYF
J: TRBJ2-5; V: TRBV27; D: -; size: -; DNA: TGTGCCAGCAGTCCCATCGGGGAGACCCAGTACTTC; CDR3: CASSPIGETQYF
J: TRBJ2-1; V: TRBV19; D: -; size: -; DNA: TGTGCCAGTAGTATAGAGCCGAGTCTCTATAGCAGGGGGGACAATGAGCAGTTCTTC; CDR3: CASSIEPSLYSRGDNEQFF